The TCR beta chain under discussion was sequenced for a study of shared clonotypes between healthy human individuals. Notes on the study in general: Sequencing depth was expected to affect clonotype sharing among donors. Rarefaction indicated that sorted-subset sequencing remained incomplete although depth was large. Only blood was sampled; tissue repertoires likely differ.

As for this clone: The antigen remains undetermined.

Division of CD4+ cells produced a CD45RA+ naive subset and a CD45RA-negative memory subset. Assay: immunoSEQ multiplex PCR; the TCRdb copy retains only in-frame clones and omits some. The sample carries more than 150,000 clones, 65% to 70% recorded once. The CDR3 is made up of 16 amino acids. Germline V gives CDR1 SNHLY, CDR2 FYNNEI. Trimming removed 6 bases from V and 4 bases from J, with 19 bases in between. The sample was memory CD4+ T cells sorted from blood. The subset denotes: CD45RA-negative fraction. The TCR sequence derives from a man aged 25-40 years in good health. V and J are TRBV2 and TRBJ1-5; a weak D match, TRBD1 (5 bases). CDR3 protein: CASSSGLLGPNQPQHF. In DNA, the CDR3 is TGTGCCAGCAGCTCGGGACTCCTAGGGCCAAATCAGCCCCAGCATTTT.